What follows are 17 T cell receptor beta chains derived from one specimen sequenced in a study of T cell responses to AZD1222 COVID-19 vaccine. TCRdb's table, derived via immunoSEQ multiplex PCR, lists solely in-frame clones and lacks some. The table records about 150,000 clones, roughly 89% of them present only once. The sample was peripheral blood, taken on day 0 of AZD1222 vaccination. The source is an adult in good health.

The chain recombines TRBV14 with TRBJ1-2; TRBD1 aligns across 11 bases. The CDR3 loop spans 15 amino acids. The germline V gene has CDR1 SGHDN and CDR2 FVKESK. J gave up 7 bases and V 4 bases, and 8 bases lay outside the gene matches. Written as DNA, the CDR3 is TGTGCCAGCAGCCGAACCGGACAGGGGGCGATTGGCTACACCTTC. Translation gives CASSRTGQGAIGYTF. The whole variable domain, filled in from reference TRBV14 and TRBJ1-2, reads EAGVTQFPSHSVIEKGQTVTLRCDPISGHDNLYWYRRVMGKEIKFLLHFVKESKQDESGMPNNRFLAERTGGTYSTLKVQPAELEDSGVYFCASSRTGQGAIGYTFGSGTRLTVV.

V and J are TRBV19 and TRBJ1-3; TRBD1 matches at 10 bases. This CDR3 has 18 residues. Germline loops: CDR1 LNHDA, CDR2 SQIVND (reference sequence). V lost 7 bases to trimming and J lost 4 bases; unmatched junction nucleotides: 16. CDR3 DNA sequence: TGTGCCAGTAACCGTCCCGGGACAGGGGTCCGGACCGGAAACACCATATATTTT. Encoded protein: CASNRPGTGVRTGNTIYF.

The gene calls are TRBV6-5 and TRBJ1-1, with a possible D match to TRBD1 (5 bases). The CDR3 runs to 15 residues. Germline values: CDR1 MNHEY, CDR2 SVGAGI. The germline V and J ends were trimmed by 6 bases and 8 bases, with 22 bases remaining between them. CDR3 residues: CASSHTVGVRTEAFF. As DNA, the CDR3 is TGTGCCAGCAGCCACACGGTAGGGGTGAGGACAGAAGCTTTCTTT.

The V call is TRBV9, the J call TRBJ2-2; TRBD1 matches at 7 bases. V dropped 5 bases and J dropped 0; count of bases not matched to a gene: 1. This CDR3 has 14 residues. The germline CDR1 and CDR2 sequences are SGDLS and YYNGEE. In DNA, the CDR3 is TGTGCCAGCAGAGGGGGCGCGAACACCGGGGAGCTGTTTTTT. Its translation is CASRGGANTGELFF.

The rearrangement links TRBV27 to TRBJ1-1; 10 bases map to TRBD1. Trimming removed 6 bases from V and 5 bases from J; junction bases left unmatched: 3. CDR3 size: 13 residues. Germline V CDR1 and CDR2: MNHEY, SMNVEV (reference sequence). CDR3 nucleotides: TGTGCCAGCAGCTGGGACAGGGGTACTGAAGCTTTCTTT. This sequence encodes CASSWDRGTEAFF.

The sample holds one count of this clone. The chain uses TRBV7-5 and TRBJ2-7. TRBV7-5 is labeled a pseudogene. CDR3 length: 14 residues. The CDR3 spells CARSLTSPRYEQYF. The CDR3 nucleotides read TGTGCCAGAAGCTTAACATCCCCTCGGTACGAGCAGTACTTC.

This clone appeared a single time. The DNA of the CDR3 is TGTGCCAGTAGTCTGGAACGAGGGACTACCTACGAGCAGTACTTC. As protein: CASSLERGTTYEQYF. The J gene is TRBJ2-7, the V gene TRBV19, with 7 bases matching TRBD2. Germline lookup yields CDR1 LNHDA and CDR2 SQIVND (reference sequence). There are 15 residues in the CDR3. V shed 5 bases and J 2 bases; nucleotides not matched to a gene: 9.

The chain couples TRBV3-1 (or the pseudogene TRBV3-2) to TRBJ2-5; the match to TRBD1 covers 7 bases. The CDR3 runs 16 residues. Germline V gene data show CDR1 as LGHDT and CDR2 as YNNKEL (reference sequence). J gave up 3 bases and V 0 bases, and 7 bases lay outside the gene matches. The CDR3 region is CASSQERGRGEETQYF. The CDR3 nucleotides read TGTGCCAGCAGCCAAGAAAGGGGGCGAGGTGAAGAGACCCAGTACTTC.

This rearrangement joins TRBV15 to TRBJ2-5; perhaps TRBD2 as D (5 bases). The CDR3 loop spans 11 amino acids. Between the trimmed V and J ends, which lost 1 base and 10 bases, there was a span of 7 bases. The germline V gene has CDR1 LNHNV and CDR2 YYDKDF (reference sequence). The CDR3 loop is CATSRGGGQYF. The CDR3 DNA sequence: TGTGCCACCAGCAGAGGAGGAGGCCAGTACTTC.

This clone has a single count. This rearrangement joins TRBV12-3 or TRBV12-4 to TRBJ1-6; 7 bases fit TRBD1. J lost 15 bases, V lost 5 bases, and 7 bases had no gene match. This CDR3 is 12 amino acids long. In DNA, the CDR3 is TGTGCCAGCAGTCCGACAGGGCGCCACCTCCACTTT. Its translation: CASSPTGRHLHF.

With regard to this clone: Other DNA sequences within the sample encode an identical CDR3. The chain has TRBV7-2 and TRBJ2-5, with D uncertain. In germline, CDR1 is SGHTA, CDR2 FQGNSA. This CDR3 comprises 15 residues. The ends were cut back, 1 base at V and 1 base at J, with 10 bases in the middle. The CDR3 region is CASSLDRTLQETQYF. In DNA, the CDR3 is TGTGCCAGCAGCTTAGATAGAACACTCCAAGAGACCCAGTACTTC.

The chain couples TRBV28 to TRBJ1-1, with D possibly being TRBD1 (5 bases). Trimming removed 5 bases from V and 7 bases from J, with 14 bases in between. The CDR3 length is 13 residues. Germline V CDR1 and CDR2: MDHEN, SYDVKM. This chain's CDR3 is CASSPKYTGEAFF. For the CDR3, the DNA is TGTGCCAGCAGTCCAAAATATACAGGTGAAGCTTTCTTT.

The DNA for the CDR3 is TGCGCCAGGTTCTCCGGGACTAGCGGGCCCACGGGCCCCGGGGAGCTGTTTTTT. The encoded protein is CARFSGTSGPTGPGELFF. This chain links TRBV23-1 with TRBJ2-2; TRBD2 matches at 12 bases. TRBV23-1 is an ORF for which the function is uncertain. V lost 9 bases and J lost 6; bases outside the gene matches: 17. CDR3 length equals 18 residues.

Only one count was recorded for this clone. The chain employs TRBV28 and TRBJ2-3, with D unresolved. V was clipped by 1 base and J by 4 bases, with 6 bases between them. CDR3 size: 13 residues. Germline lookup yields CDR1 MDHEN and CDR2 SYDVKM. Written as DNA, the CDR3 is TGTGCCAGCAGTTTATTTGCCCCAGATACGCAGTATTTT. Its translation: CASSLFAPDTQYF.

This clone was recorded only once. The chain joins TRBV7-2 to TRBJ2-6; perhaps TRBD1 as D (5 bases). CDR1 is SGHTA and CDR2 is FQGNSA in the germline V gene. The V and J ends lost 5 bases and 2 bases respectively, with 10 bases between them. This CDR3 region has 15 residues. The CDR3 nucleotides read TGTGCCAGCAGCCCCAGGGTGACTGGGGCCAACGTCCTGACTTTC. This gives the protein CASSPRVTGANVLTF.

The V call is TRBV28, the J call TRBJ1-5, with 8 bases fitting TRBD1. Germline V gene data show CDR1 as MDHEN and CDR2 as SYDVKM. The CDR3 contains 15 residues. With V trimmed by 6 bases and J by 5 bases, 9 bases remained unmatched. CDR3 DNA sequence: TGTGCCAGCAGCCCCCTGGACAGGGAGGATCAGCCCCAGCATTTT. It specifies CASSPLDREDQPQHF.

The rearrangement joins TRBV4-3 to TRBJ2-3; weak D call: TRBD2 (5 bases). Germline V CDR1 and CDR2: LGHNA, YSLEER. CDR3 length: 15 amino acids. The V and J ends lost 0 bases and 0 bases respectively, with 7 bases between them. DNA for the CDR3: TGCGCCAGCAGCCAAGAGCGGGTTAGCACAGATACGCAGTATTTT. Protein sequence: CASSQERVSTDTQYF.